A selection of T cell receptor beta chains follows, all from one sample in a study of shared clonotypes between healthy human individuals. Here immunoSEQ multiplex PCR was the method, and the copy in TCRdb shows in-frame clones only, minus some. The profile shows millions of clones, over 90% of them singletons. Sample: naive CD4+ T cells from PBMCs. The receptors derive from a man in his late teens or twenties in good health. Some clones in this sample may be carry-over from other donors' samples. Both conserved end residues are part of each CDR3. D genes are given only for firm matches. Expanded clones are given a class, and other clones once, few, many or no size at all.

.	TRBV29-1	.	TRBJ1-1	CSVVAGGSVTEAFF	TGCAGCGTTGTGGCAGGCGGATCAGTCACTGAAGCTTTCTTT
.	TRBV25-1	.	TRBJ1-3	CASSGQRRISGNTIYF	TGTGCCAGCAGTGGTCAACGGAGAATCTCTGGAAACACCATATATTTT
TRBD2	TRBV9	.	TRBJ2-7	CASSRLAGPSYEQYF	TGTGCCAGCAGTCGTCTAGCGGGACCCTCCTACGAGCAGTACTTC
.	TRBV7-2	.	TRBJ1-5	CASVPRWGSNQPQHF	TGTGCCAGCGTCCCCCGGTGGGGGAGCAATCAGCCCCAGCATTTT
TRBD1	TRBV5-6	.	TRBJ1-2	CASSPDRNYGYTF	TGTGCCAGCAGCCCGGACAGGAACTATGGCTACACCTTC
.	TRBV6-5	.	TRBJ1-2	CASSRQGDGYTF	TGTGCCAGCAGTCGGCAGGGAGATGGCTACACCTTC
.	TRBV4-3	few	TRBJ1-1	CASSQDLLNTEAFF	TGCGCCAGCAGCCAAGATCTCCTAAACACTGAAGCTTTCTTT
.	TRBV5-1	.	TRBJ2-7	CASSLGDWVYEQYF	TGCGCCAGCAGCTTGGGGGATTGGGTCTACGAGCAGTACTTC
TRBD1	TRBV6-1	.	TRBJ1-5	CASNLGQRNQPQHF	TGTGCCAGCAACTTGGGACAGCGCAATCAGCCCCAGCATTTT
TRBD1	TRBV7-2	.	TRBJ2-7	CASKGTGNTYEQYF	TGTGCCAGCAAAGGGACAGGCAATACCTACGAGCAGTACTTC
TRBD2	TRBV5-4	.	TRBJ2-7	CASSPIPGLAHEQYF	TGTGCCAGCAGCCCAATACCGGGACTAGCCCACGAGCAGTACTTC
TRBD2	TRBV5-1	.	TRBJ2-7	CASSRGASGTDEQYF	TGCGCCAGCAGCCGGGGGGCTAGCGGGACTGACGAGCAGTACTTC
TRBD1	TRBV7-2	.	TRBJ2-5	CASSVGQTHYGTQYF	TGTGCCAGCAGCGTGGGACAGACACATTATGGGACCCAGTACTTC
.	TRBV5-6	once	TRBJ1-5	CASSTGYSNQPQHF	TGTGCCAGCAGTACTGGTTATAGCAATCAGCCCCAGCATTTT
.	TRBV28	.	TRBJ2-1	CASSEHYNEQFF	TGTGCCAGCAGTGAGCATTACAATGAGCAGTTCTTC
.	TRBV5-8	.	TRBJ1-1	CASSLRGGMIPRAEAFF	TGTGCCAGCAGCCTCCGTGGGGGAATGATACCTCGCGCTGAAGCTTTCTTT
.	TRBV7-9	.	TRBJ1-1	CASSSKGWGNAEAFF	TGTGCCAGCAGCTCTAAGGGTTGGGGGAACGCTGAAGCTTTCTTT
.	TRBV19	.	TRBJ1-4	CASSPRPDPDEKLFF	TGTGCCAGTAGCCCTCGTCCTGATCCGGATGAAAAACTGTTTTTT
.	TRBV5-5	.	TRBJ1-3	CASSLADGSRRTIYF	TGTGCCAGCAGCTTGGCCGACGGGTCGAGACGCACCATATATTTT
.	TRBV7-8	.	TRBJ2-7	CASSLSGGGPYEQYF	TGTGCCAGCAGCTTAAGTGGTGGCGGCCCCTACGAGCAGTACTTC
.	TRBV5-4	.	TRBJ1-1	CASILFQPGNTEAFF	TGTGCCAGCATCCTTTTTCAGCCGGGGAACACTGAAGCTTTCTTT
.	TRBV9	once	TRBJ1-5	CASSVEGRGQPQHF	TGTGCCAGCAGCGTTGAGGGGAGGGGTCAGCCCCAGCATTTT
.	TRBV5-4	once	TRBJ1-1	CASSQDRWGNTEAFF	TGTGCCAGCAGCCAAGATCGTTGGGGCAACACTGAAGCTTTCTTT
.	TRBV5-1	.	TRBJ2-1	CASSLSYLKDEQFF	TGCGCCAGCAGCTTATCGTATTTAAAGGATGAGCAGTTCTTC
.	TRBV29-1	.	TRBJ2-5	CSVGHLQETQYF	TGCAGCGTTGGACACTTACAAGAGACCCAGTACTTC
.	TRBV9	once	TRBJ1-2	CASSVDPERRGYTF	TGTGCCAGCAGCGTAGACCCAGAGAGAAGAGGCTACACCTTC
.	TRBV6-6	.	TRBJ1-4	CASSLGTDNEKLFF	TGTGCCAGCAGCCTCGGGACGGATAATGAAAAACTGTTTTTT
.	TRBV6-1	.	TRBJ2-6	CASSEGPRYTGLTF	TGTGCCAGCAGTGAAGGCCCCCGTTACACGGGCCTGACTTTC
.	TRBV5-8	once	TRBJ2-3	CASSLSWDTQYF	TGTGCCAGCAGCTTGTCGTGGGATACGCAGTATTTT
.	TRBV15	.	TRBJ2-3	CATSRGGGSRTDTQYF	TGTGCCACCAGCAGGGGGGGTGGATCGCGCACAGATACGCAGTATTTT
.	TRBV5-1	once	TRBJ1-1	CASSLGAGPNTEAFF	TGCGCCAGCAGCTTGGGCGCAGGACCGAACACTGAAGCTTTCTTT
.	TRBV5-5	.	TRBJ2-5	CASTRGGGPQETQYF	TGTGCCAGCACTCGTGGTGGGGGGCCCCAAGAGACCCAGTACTTC
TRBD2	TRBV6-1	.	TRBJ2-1	CASSESGVGGNEQFF	TGTGCCAGCAGTGAATCGGGAGTGGGGGGGAATGAGCAGTTCTTC
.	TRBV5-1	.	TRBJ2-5	CASSLGFQETQYF	TGCGCCAGCAGCTTGGGCTTCCAAGAGACCCAGTACTTC
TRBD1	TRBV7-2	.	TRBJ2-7	CASSLEGMTGVYEQYF	TGTGCCAGCAGCTTAGAGGGTATGACAGGGGTCTACGAGCAGTACTTC
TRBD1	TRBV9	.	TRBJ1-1	CASSVGGTGGRRGTEAFF	TGTGCCAGCAGCGTTGGTGGGACAGGGGGACGTCGGGGCACTGAAGCTTTCTTT
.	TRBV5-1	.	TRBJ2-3	CASSTRQRTDTQYF	TGCGCCAGCAGCACCCGACAGCGCACAGATACGCAGTATTTT